The 27 T cell receptor beta chains given below trace back to one sample, sequenced in a study of Ad26.COV2.S vaccination and SARS-CoV-2 variants. Repertoires were generated with immunoSEQ multiplex PCR, while TCRdb's copy carries only in-frame clones and drops some. The sample lists about 400,000 clones, 70% to 90% occurring once. This sample's treatment: 15 to 20 received Ad26.COV2.S at low or high dose, single or two shots; about 5 received placebo; per-sample allocation not given. Collection of samples fell on day 63 after the first vaccine or placebo injection. The sequencing used peripheral blood, collected in a trial of Ad26.COV2.S vaccine versus placebo. All receptors come from a person aged 18 to 65 who received the Ad26.COV2.S COVID-19 vaccine or a placebo.

This clone was counted at least ten times. The chain couples TRBV7-6 to TRBJ2-2; unclear D gene. Germline V CDR1 and CDR2: SGHVS, FNYEAQ. The CDR3 extends over 16 amino acids. Trimming took 3 bases from V and 1 from J, leaving 12 bases between them. For the CDR3, the DNA is TGTGCCAGCAGCTTCGGCCTCTTAGGGAACACCGGGGAGCTGTTTTTT. Protein sequence: CASSFGLLGNTGELFF.

CDR3 residues: CASSPHRTGTDTQYF. CDR3 DNA: TGTGCCAGCAGCCCACACCGTACGGGGACAGATACGCAGTATTTT. This chain joins TRBV4-2 and TRBJ2-3; D perhaps matches TRBD2 (5 bases). The CDR3 is 15 residues long. Germline V gene data show CDR1 as LGHNA and CDR2 as YNFKEQ. V lost 4 bases to trimming and J lost 3 bases, with 14 bases between them.

The gene calls are TRBV4-2 and TRBJ2-7; D is perhaps TRBD1 or TRBD2 (5 bases each). Germline CDR1 reads LGHNA; CDR2 reads YNFKEQ. Trimming stripped 0 bases from V and 2 bases from J, with 17 bases between. The CDR3 length is 17 residues. This chain's CDR3 is CASSQDGTGPRAYEQYF. The CDR3, as DNA: TGTGCCAGCAGCCAAGATGGTACGGGACCGAGGGCCTACGAGCAGTACTTC.

In nucleotides, the CDR3 is TGTGCCGCGGAGGAGCAGTACTTC. Translated, it gives CAAEEQYF. The gene calls are TRBV6-9 and TRBJ2-7, with D unresolved. The V gene lost 11 bases and the J gene lost 7 bases, with 6 bases spanning the gap. The germline CDR1 and CDR2 sequences are MNHGY and SVAAGI. The CDR3 consists of 8 residues.

The chain employs TRBV14 and TRBJ1-2; D remains ambiguous. The length of the CDR3 is 13 residues. The germline V gene encodes CDR1 SGHDN and CDR2 FVKESK. V lost 1 base to trimming and J lost 5 bases, with 8 bases between them. The DNA for the CDR3 is TGTGCCAGCAGCCAAGGCAAACAATATGGCTACACCTTC. As protein: CASSQGKQYGYTF.

This chain joins TRBV11-3 and TRBJ2-5, with 7 bases lining up with TRBD1. With V trimmed by 5 bases and J by 5 bases, 8 bases remained unmatched. CDR1 is SGHNT, CDR2 YENEEA, per germline. CDR3 length equals 14 residues. The CDR3 protein is CASSDRRGTETQYF. The CDR3 nucleotides read TGTGCCAGCAGCGACCGCAGGGGGACGGAGACCCAGTACTTC.

The chain has TRBV18 and TRBJ2-2; tentatively, D is TRBD2 (5 bases). The CDR3 extends over 16 amino acids. The germline V gene has CDR1 KGHSH and CDR2 LQKENI. V was trimmed by 6 bases and J by 0 bases, leaving 14 bases between them. The CDR3 here is CASSALVPPNTGELFF. The CDR3 bases are TGTGCCAGCTCCGCACTAGTGCCCCCGAACACCGGGGAGCTGTTTTTT.

The rearrangement joins TRBV6-6 to TRBJ2-1; 10 bases are a match to TRBD1. Trimming at V came to 5 bases and at J to 2 bases, leaving 0 bases not matched to a gene. Germline CDR1 is MNHNY and CDR2 is SVGAGI (reference sequence). This CDR3 region has 14 residues. CDR3 in DNA: TGTGCCAGCAGTGACAGGGGGCCCTACAATGAGCAGTTCTTC. As protein: CASSDRGPYNEQFF.

J is TRBJ1-6 and V is TRBV19, with no clear D. Germline lookup yields CDR1 LNHDA and CDR2 SQIVND (reference sequence). The CDR3 has 13 amino acids. Deletions cut 6 bases from V and 8 bases from J, with 11 bases between. The CDR3, as DNA: TGTGCCAGTAGCCTCCTGAACTATTCACCCCTCCACTTT. Translated, it gives CASSLLNYSPLHF.

The chain is built from TRBV4-2 and TRBJ2-3; 10 positions match TRBD2. The germline V gene has CDR1 LGHNA and CDR2 YNFKEQ. J lost 3 bases, V lost 5 bases, and 8 bases had no gene match. The CDR3 contains 16 residues. CDR3 sequence: CASSIRSGRVTDTQYF. In nucleotides, the CDR3 is TGTGCCAGCAGCATCCGAAGCGGGAGGGTAACAGATACGCAGTATTTT.

This chain links TRBV10-3 with TRBJ2-7, with 7 bases identical to TRBD2. CDR1 and CDR2 (germline): ENHRY, SYGVKD. V lost 0 bases, J lost 7 bases, and 6 bases stayed unmatched. CDR3 length: 14 amino acids. Here the CDR3 DNA reads TGTGCCATCAGTGAGTCAGGGAGGGAAGGTGAGCAGTACTTC. It is translated as CAISESGREGEQYF.

The chain uses TRBV2 and TRBJ2-6; maybe TRBD1 (6 bases). The CDR3 totals 15 residues. V was trimmed by 6 bases and J by 4 bases, leaving 13 bases between them. Germline loops: CDR1 SNHLY, CDR2 FYNNEI. The CDR3 loop is CASSLTGTGANVLTF. CDR3 DNA sequence: TGTGCCAGCAGCCTAACAGGGACCGGGGCCAACGTCCTGACTTTC.

The rearrangement uses TRBV4-3 and TRBJ2-3; TRBD2 matches at 8 bases. V lost 0 bases and J lost 7; bases outside the gene matches: 15. The CDR3 has 18 amino acids. Germline V gives CDR1 LGHNA, CDR2 YSLEER. DNA for the CDR3: TGCGCCAGCAGCCAAGAGAGAGGTGGAACGGGAGGGCAATATACGCAGTATTTT. Translation: CASSQERGGTGGQYTQYF.

This chain uses TRBV25-1 with TRBJ2-5, with 9 positions matching TRBD2. The V gene end was trimmed by 3 bases and the J gene end by 2 bases; junction bases not matched to a gene: 7. Germline V CDR1 and CDR2: MGHDK, SYGVNS. The CDR3 loop spans 16 amino acids. The CDR3 nucleotides are TGTGCCAGCAGTGAGGAACTAGCGGGCCTGCAAGAGACCCAGTACTTC. It encodes CASSEELAGLQETQYF. The entire variable domain, with the rest obtained from reference TRBV25-1 and TRBJ2-5, is as follows: EADIYQTPRYLVIGTGKKITLECSQTMGHDKMYWYQQDPGMELHLIHYSYGVNSTEKGDLSSESTVSRIRTEHFPLTLESARPSHTSQYLCASSEELAGLQETQYFGPGTRLLVL.

J is TRBJ2-3 and V is TRBV6-1, with 7 bases that match TRBD1. The CDR3 loop spans 16 amino acids. From germline, CDR1 is MNHNS and CDR2 SASEGT. V gave up 0 bases and J gave up 0 bases; unmatched junction bases: 3. This chain's CDR3 is CASSEAIRGSTDTQYF. The CDR3 region has the DNA TGTGCCAGCAGTGAAGCTATCAGGGGGAGCACAGATACGCAGTATTTT.

The CDR3 DNA follows: TGCGCCAGCAGCTTGGATCCCCGGGACAGGGGAGGCACTGAAGCTTTCTTT. Its protein product is CASSLDPRDRGGTEAFF. The V and J genes are TRBV5-1 and TRBJ1-1; 10 nucleotides agree with TRBD1. J lost 4 bases, V lost 0 bases, and 9 bases had no gene match. Germline loops: CDR1 SGHRS, CDR2 YFSETQ. The CDR3 is made up of 17 amino acids. Based on the CDR3 plus reference TRBV5-1 and TRBJ1-1, the full variable domain is KAGVTQTPRYLIKTRGQQVTLSCSPISGHRSVSWYQQTPGQGLQFLFEYFSETQRNKGNFPGRFSGRQFSNSRSEMNVSTLELGDSALYLCASSLDPRDRGGTEAFFGQGTRLTVV.

The genes are TRBV19 and TRBJ2-5; D uncertain. The germline gives CDR1 LNHDA, CDR2 SQIVND (reference sequence). V was clipped by 0 bases and J by 5 bases, with 4 bases between them. The CDR3 consists of 12 residues. The CDR3 reads CASSIDRETQYF. The CDR3, as DNA: TGTGCCAGTAGTATAGATCGGGAGACCCAGTACTTC. Full variable domain (rest looked up from reference TRBV19 and TRBJ2-5): DGGITQSPKYLFRKEGQNVTLSCEQNLNHDAMYWYRQDPGQGLRLIYYSQIVNDFQKGDIAEGYSVSREKKESFPLTVTSAQKNPTAFYLCASSIDRETQYFGPGTRLLVL.

The V call is TRBV15, the J call TRBJ2-5; D uncertain. V lost 3 bases, J lost 11 bases, and 13 bases lay in between. The germline V gene has CDR1 LNHNV and CDR2 YYDKDF (reference sequence). The CDR3 loop spans 12 amino acids. The CDR3 region has the DNA TGTGCCACCAGCAGTGTTGTATCCCCACAGTACTTC. Translation gives CATSSVVSPQYF.

This sequence joins TRBV12-3 or TRBV12-4 and TRBJ2-1; D call uncertain. This CDR3 spans 13 amino acids. Trimming pared 3 bases from V and 4 bases from J, leaving 7 bases between. The CDR3 DNA reads as TGTGCCAGCAGTTTTGGGAAGTACAATGAGCAGTTCTTC. Its protein product is CASSFGKYNEQFF.

The chain employs TRBV30 and TRBJ1-1; TRBD1 might be the D (5 bases). This CDR3 has 15 amino acids. V was cut by 6 bases and J by 0 bases, with 17 bases left in between. Germline lookup yields CDR1 GTSNPN and CDR2 SVGIG (reference sequence). CDR3 DNA sequence: TGTGCCTGCAGGGACGGGGGGATCATGAACACTGAAGCTTTCTTT. Residues: CACRDGGIMNTEAFF.

This clone showed up just once. The chain recombines TRBV24-1 with TRBJ1-2; 9 bases match TRBD1. CDR3 length equals 15 residues. Germline V CDR1 and CDR2: KGHDR, SFDVKD. The V segment lost 3 bases and the J segment 6 bases; nucleotides outside the gene matches: 7. In DNA form, the CDR3 reads TGTGCCACCAGTGATCCGACAGGGGGATCGGATGGCTACACCTTC. Its translation: CATSDPTGGSDGYTF.

The chain recombines TRBV6-6 with TRBJ1-5; D not certain. CDR1 MNHNY and CDR2 SVGAGI come from the germline V gene (reference sequence). V was pared by 5 bases and J by 1 base, with 9 bases between. The CDR3 consists of 14 residues. The CDR3, as DNA: TGTGCCAGCAGTCCGGGAGGGAGCAATCAGCCCCAGCATTTT. As protein: CASSPGGSNQPQHF.

The chain has TRBV11-1 and TRBJ2-1; possible D gene TRBD1, 6 bases. CDR3 size: 12 residues. Germline V gene lookup returns CDR1 SGHAT and CDR2 FQDESV (reference sequence). Trimming cost V 9 bases and J 8 bases, with 14 bases left between them. The CDR3 DNA reads TGTGCCAGTGCCAGGGGAGCCGATGAGCAGTTCTTC. Its translation: CASARGADEQFF. Full variable domain (rest looked up from reference TRBV11-1 and TRBJ2-1): EAEVAQSPRYKITEKSQAVAFWCDPISGHATLYWYRQILGQGPELLVQFQDESVVDDSQLPKDRFSAERLKGVDSTLKIQPAELGDSAMYLCASARGADEQFFGPGTRLTVL.

The chain employs TRBV29-1 and TRBJ2-3; TRBD2 matches 11 bases. The CDR3 contains 15 residues. V was clipped by 1 base and J by 4 bases; unmatched bases: 4. Germline V gene sequence: CDR1 SQVTM, CDR2 ANQGSEA. For the CDR3, the DNA is TGCAGCGTTGAAGGGGCTAGCGGGAGGCCAGATACGCAGTATTTT. This translates into CSVEGASGRPDTQYF.

This clone was counted a single time. The genes are TRBV10-3 and TRBJ2-7; D is ambiguous. The V end lost 2 bases, the J end lost 2 bases, and 13 bases lay between the germline ends. Germline V lookup: CDR1 ENHRY, CDR2 SYGVKD. This CDR3 has 15 residues. The CDR3 region has the DNA TGTGCCATCAGTGAGAGACGCGGTTCGGCCTACGAGCAGTACTTC. Protein product: CAISERRGSAYEQYF.

The J gene is TRBJ2-7, the V gene TRBV5-4; the match to TRBD1 covers 9 bases. This CDR3 is built from 13 residues. V dropped 4 bases and J dropped 7; count of bases not matched to a gene: 6. The germline gives CDR1 SGHNT, CDR2 YYREEE (reference sequence). The CDR3 spells CASSEGTGREQYF. In nucleotides, the CDR3 is TGTGCCAGCAGCGAAGGGACAGGGCGAGAGCAGTACTTC.

The chain links TRBV5-1 to TRBJ2-1; 7 bases are a match to TRBD2. The CDR3 covers 16 residues. Germline-derived CDR1 and CDR2 are SGHRS and YFSETQ. The V and J ends lost 0 bases and 6 bases, in that order; junction bases with no gene match: 9. CDR3 residues: CASSLALTTSVNEQFF. For the CDR3, the DNA is TGCGCCAGCAGCTTGGCCCTCACTACTAGCGTCAATGAGCAGTTCTTC.